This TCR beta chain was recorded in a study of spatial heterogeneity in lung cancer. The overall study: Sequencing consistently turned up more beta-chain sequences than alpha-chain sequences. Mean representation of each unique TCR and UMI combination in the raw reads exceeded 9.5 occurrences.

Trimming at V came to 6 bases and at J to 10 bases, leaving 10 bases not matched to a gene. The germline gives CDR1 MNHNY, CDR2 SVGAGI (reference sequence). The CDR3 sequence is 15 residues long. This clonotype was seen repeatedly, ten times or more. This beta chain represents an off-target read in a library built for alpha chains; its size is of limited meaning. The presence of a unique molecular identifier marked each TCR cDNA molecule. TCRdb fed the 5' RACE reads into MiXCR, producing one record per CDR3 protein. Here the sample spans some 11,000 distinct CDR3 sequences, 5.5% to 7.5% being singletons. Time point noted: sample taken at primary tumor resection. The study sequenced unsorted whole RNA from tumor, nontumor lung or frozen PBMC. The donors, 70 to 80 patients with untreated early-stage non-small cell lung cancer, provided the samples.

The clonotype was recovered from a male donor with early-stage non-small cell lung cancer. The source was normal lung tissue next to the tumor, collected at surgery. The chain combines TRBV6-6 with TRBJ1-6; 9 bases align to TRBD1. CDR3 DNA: TGTGCCAGCAGGGAACCGGGACAGGGCCCATCACCCCTCCACTTT. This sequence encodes CASREPGQGPSPLHF.